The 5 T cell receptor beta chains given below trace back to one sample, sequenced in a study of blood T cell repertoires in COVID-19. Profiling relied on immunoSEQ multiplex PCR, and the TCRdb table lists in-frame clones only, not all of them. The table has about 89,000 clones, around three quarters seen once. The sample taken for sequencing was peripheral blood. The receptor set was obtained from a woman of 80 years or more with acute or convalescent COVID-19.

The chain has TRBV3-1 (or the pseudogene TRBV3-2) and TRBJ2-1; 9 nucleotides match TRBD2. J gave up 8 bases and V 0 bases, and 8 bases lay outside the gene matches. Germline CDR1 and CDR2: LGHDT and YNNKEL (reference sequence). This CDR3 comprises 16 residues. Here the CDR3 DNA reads TGTGCCAGCAGCCAAGATGTGGCGGGGGGGTTCTATGAGCAGTTCTTC. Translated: CASSQDVAGGFYEQFF.

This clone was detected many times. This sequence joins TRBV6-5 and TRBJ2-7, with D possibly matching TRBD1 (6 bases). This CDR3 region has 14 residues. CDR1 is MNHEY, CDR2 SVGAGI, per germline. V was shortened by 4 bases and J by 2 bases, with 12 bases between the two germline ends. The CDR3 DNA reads TGTGCCAGCAGTTGGGACACAGGAACCTACGAGCAGTACTTC. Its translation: CASSWDTGTYEQYF.

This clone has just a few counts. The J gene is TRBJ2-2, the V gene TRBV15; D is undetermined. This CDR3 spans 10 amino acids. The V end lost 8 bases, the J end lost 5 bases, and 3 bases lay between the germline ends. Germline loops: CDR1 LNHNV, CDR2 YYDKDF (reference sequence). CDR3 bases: TGTGCCACCCAAACCGGGGAGCTGTTTTTT. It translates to CATQTGELFF.

CDR3 coding DNA: TGTGCCAGCAGCCCTCGGACAGGGGGAGAGACCCAGTACTTC. Translating it yields CASSPRTGGETQYF. The chain has TRBV5-4 and TRBJ2-5, with 10 bases fitting TRBD1. The length of the CDR3 is 14 residues. Germline-derived CDR1 and CDR2 are SGHNT and YYREEE (reference sequence). With 4 bases clipped from V and 4 bases from J, the junction kept 4 bases outside the gene matches.

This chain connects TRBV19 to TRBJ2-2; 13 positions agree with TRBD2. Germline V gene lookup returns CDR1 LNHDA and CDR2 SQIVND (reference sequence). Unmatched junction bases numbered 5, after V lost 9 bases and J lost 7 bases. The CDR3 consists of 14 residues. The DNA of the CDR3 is TGTGCCAGCGGACTAGCGGGAGTTATCGGGGAGCTGTTTTTT. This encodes CASGLAGVIGELFF.